This T cell receptor (beta chain) emerged from a study of cytomegalovirus exposure and HLA in healthy donors. About the study: An earlier analysis found around 100 million unique TCR beta sequences from 200 million or so T cells.

About this clone itself: Its specificity is unknown.

The PCR ran on 60 Vbeta and 13 Jbeta primers. Profiling relied on immunoSEQ multiplex PCR, and the TCRdb table lists in-frame clones only, not all of them. Recorded for this sample: about 50,000 clones. Donors sampled were nominally healthy, though unrecorded immune exposures were likely. This CDR3 comprises 16 residues. Trimming removed 0 bases from V and 0 bases from J, with 10 bases in between. Germline V lookup: CDR1 MGHRA, CDR2 YSYEKL. Study-level findings and limits: An analysis that came later showed most CMV-associated TCR beta chains appearing HLA-restricted. No immune exposure information besides CMV serostatus was available.

This clonotype originated in a young man in good health and CMV-seropositive. The sequenced sample consisted of PBMCs. The V and J genes are TRBV4-1 and TRBJ2-3, with a tentative D call TRBD2 (5 bases). CDR3 DNA sequence: TGCGCCAGCAGCCAAGATCCGGGGTCCAGCACAGATACGCAGTATTTT. Translated: CASSQDPGSSTDTQYF.